Listed below are T cell receptor beta chains from one sample, sequenced in a study of T cells after yellow fever vaccination. TCRdb re-called the 5' RACE reads through MiXCR, storing one row per CDR3 protein. The sample holds 350,000 to 550,000 distinct CDR3 sequences, around 19% seen once. Sample: PBMCs, taken before the yellow fever booster vaccination. The receptors here all came from a man aged 18 to 29 who received the YFV17D yellow fever vaccine. Each CDR3 is given with its conserved first and last residue. A D gene is named only where the DNA matches it firmly. Size is omitted from some rows. Given values are once, few, many or a class for expanded clones.

size: few; D: NA; V: TRBV7-2; J: TRBJ2-3; CDR3: CASRTGAGGTDTQYF; DNA: TGTGCCAGCAGAACAGGGGCGGGGGGCACAGATACGCAGTATTTT
size: few; D: TRBD2; V: TRBV7-3; J: TRBJ2-3; CDR3: CASSSSPGGHGDTQYF; DNA: TGTGCCAGCAGCTCCTCTCCGGGGGGGCATGGAGATACGCAGTATTTT
size: few; D: NA; V: TRBV11-2; J: TRBJ2-3; CDR3: CASSLRGLHTDTQYF; DNA: TGTGCCAGCAGCTTACGGGGGCTACACACAGATACGCAGTATTTT
size: NA; D: NA; V: TRBV5-1; J: TRBJ2-1; CDR3: CASSLETTTVEQFF; DNA: TGCGCCAGCAGCTTGGAGACGACCACCGTTGAGCAGTTCTTC
size: few; D: NA; V: TRBV7-8; J: TRBJ2-4; CDR3: CASSLSLISPLKWIQYF; DNA: TGTGCCAGCAGCTTAAGTCTAATTAGTCCCTTAAAATGGATTCAGTACTTC
size: few; D: NA; V: TRBV9; J: TRBJ1-2; CDR3: CASSVGPGDNYGYTF; DNA: TGTGCCAGCAGCGTAGGCCCGGGAGACAACTATGGCTACACCTTC
size: NA; D: NA; V: TRBV5-4; J: TRBJ2-3; CDR3: CASSRDLGTDTQYF; DNA: TGTGCCAGCAGCCGGGACCTGGGAACAGATACGCAGTATTTT
size: few; D: TRBD2; V: TRBV12-3/TRBV12-4; J: TRBJ2-5; CDR3: CASSLGAPSGGAGETQYF; DNA: TGTGCCAGCAGTTTAGGGGCTCCTAGCGGGGGGGCTGGCGAGACCCAGTACTTC
size: few; D: TRBD1; V: TRBV12-3/TRBV12-4; J: TRBJ1-3; CDR3: CASSWNRGSGNTIYF; DNA: TGTGCCAGCAGTTGGAACAGGGGCTCTGGAAACACCATATATTTT
size: NA; D: NA; V: TRBV7-9; J: TRBJ2-3; CDR3: CASSAPHMVSTDTQYF; DNA: TGTGCCAGCAGCGCCCCGCATATGGTCTCCACAGATACGCAGTATTTT
size: NA; D: TRBD2; V: TRBV20-1; J: TRBJ2-3; CDR3: CSANVGGTDTQYF; DNA: TGCAGTGCTAATGTCGGGGGGACAGATACGCAGTATTTT
size: few; D: NA; V: TRBV20-1; J: TRBJ1-1; CDR3: CSARVAGRSDTEAFF; DNA: TGCAGTGCTAGAGTAGCTGGACGGAGCGACACTGAAGCTTTCTTT
size: many; D: NA; V: TRBV6-2/TRBV6-3; J: TRBJ2-2; CDR3: CASIKSRRVGRTGELFF; DNA: TGTGCCAGCATCAAAAGCCGCCGGGTGGGGCGCACCGGGGAGCTGTTTTTT
size: NA; D: NA; V: TRBV4-1; J: TRBJ1-2; CDR3: CASSQVAGGPYGYTF; DNA: TGCGCCAGCAGCCAAGTAGCGGGGGGACCCTATGGCTACACCTTC
size: few; D: NA; V: TRBV20-1; J: TRBJ2-4; CDR3: CSARGKGSRRDIQYF; DNA: TGCAGTGCTAGAGGCAAGGGCTCAAGACGGGACATTCAGTACTTC
size: many; D: NA; V: TRBV12-3/TRBV12-4; J: TRBJ1-4; CDR3: CASSGQIELFF; DNA: TGTGCCAGCAGCGGACAGATCGAACTGTTTTTT
size: few; D: NA; V: TRBV7-2; J: TRBJ2-1; CDR3: CASSSNGIRGASYNEQFF; DNA: TGTGCCAGCAGCTCCAATGGGATCAGGGGTGCATCCTACAATGAGCAGTTCTTC
size: NA; D: NA; V: TRBV4-1; J: TRBJ2-3; CDR3: CASSQLVLGGDTQYF; DNA: TGCGCCAGCAGCCAACTGGTCCTCGGCGGAGATACGCAGTATTTT
size: few; D: NA; V: TRBV27; J: TRBJ2-7; CDR3: CASSLLGGNEQYF; DNA: TGTGCCAGCAGTTTATTAGGGGGGAACGAGCAGTACTTC
size: NA; D: NA; V: TRBV7-9; J: TRBJ1-1; CDR3: CASSPPSGTGRMNTEAFF; DNA: TGTGCCAGCAGTCCCCCCTCGGGTACGGGACGGATGAACACTGAAGCTTTCTTT
size: few; D: NA; V: TRBV9; J: TRBJ1-2; CDR3: CASSVELTGPYGYTF; DNA: TGTGCCAGCAGCGTAGAGCTGACAGGACCATATGGCTACACCTTC
size: few; D: TRBD2; V: TRBV5-1; J: TRBJ2-3; CDR3: CASSLAGSGGMADTQYF; DNA: TGCGCCAGCAGCTTGGCCGGTAGCGGGGGGATGGCAGATACGCAGTATTTT
size: few; D: TRBD1; V: TRBV24-1; J: TRBJ1-4; CDR3: CATSGSGTGNEKLFF; DNA: TGTGCCACCAGTGGATCCGGGACAGGGAATGAAAAACTGTTTTTT
size: NA; D: NA; V: TRBV24-1; J: TRBJ2-1; CDR3: CATSAALVSSYNEQFF; DNA: TGTGCCACCAGTGCCGCACTAGTTAGCTCCTACAATGAGCAGTTCTTC
size: few; D: NA; V: TRBV29-1; J: TRBJ2-1; CDR3: CSVERYQGFNEQFF; DNA: TGCAGCGTTGAAAGGTATCAGGGTTTTAATGAGCAGTTCTTC
size: NA; D: TRBD1; V: TRBV29-1; J: TRBJ2-5; CDR3: CSKLPGTGVETQYF; DNA: TGCAGCAAACTACCCGGGACAGGGGTTGAGACCCAGTACTTC